Below, 5 T cell receptor beta chains from the same sample are listed, as sequenced in a study of CD8 T cells in ankylosing spondylitis. These receptors' antigens are unknown. TCRdb re-analysed the 5' RACE reads in MiXCR, keeping a single row per CDR3 protein. Among 750,000 to 850,000 distinct CDR3 sequences listed, about 10% were seen once. Overall study findings and caveats: One TCR beta motif, made up of fewer than 10 highly homologous variants, appeared characteristic of ankylosing spondylitis blood.

Sequencing was carried out using blood, either unsorted or a sorted T cell fraction (not recorded which). The receptor set was obtained from a male donor with ankylosing spondylitis.

This clonotype was seen ten or more times. V usage is TRBV20-1 and J usage is TRBJ1-2; maybe TRBD1 (5 bases). The V end lost 1 base, the J end lost 4 bases, and 10 bases lay between the germline ends. Germline CDR1 is DFQATT and CDR2 is SNEGSKA (reference sequence). This CDR3 is built from 13 residues. This CDR3 is CSARGGEGYGYTF. The CDR3 DNA reads as TGCAGTGCTAGAGGGGGCGAAGGCTATGGCTACACCTTC.

This clonotype occurred many times. The chain links TRBV5-1 to TRBJ2-5; D is ambiguous. In germline, CDR1 is SGHRS, CDR2 YFSETQ. The CDR3 has 14 residues. Trimming took off 3 bases at V and 5 bases at J, with 14 bases between the two ends. The CDR3 loop reads CASSWGDLSETQYF. Written as DNA, the CDR3 is TGCGCCAGCAGCTGGGGTGATCTGTCTGAGACCCAGTACTTC.

This clonotype turned up a few times. The V and J genes are TRBV6-1 and TRBJ2-3; D may be TRBD2 (6 bases). Germline V gives CDR1 MNHNS, CDR2 SASEGT. Trimming took 3 bases from V and 1 from J, leaving 8 bases between them. The CDR3 spans 14 residues. The CDR3 sequence: CASSEDYRTDTQYF. CDR3 sequence (DNA): TGTGCCAGCAGTGAGGACTATCGCACAGATACGCAGTATTTT.

This clonotype was picked up a small number of times. The chain has TRBV7-2 and TRBJ2-6; no firm D call. In germline, CDR1 is SGHTA, CDR2 FQGNSA. The CDR3 is 17 residues long. V gave up 5 bases and J gave up 0 bases, with 14 bases separating them. The CDR3 bases are TGTGCCAGCAGCCGCCGAGGACGGAGCTCTGGGGCCAACGTCCTGACTTTC. This gives the protein CASSRRGRSSGANVLTF.

This clonotype came up many times. The gene calls are TRBV4-3 and TRBJ2-7; 8 nucleotides match TRBD1. The CDR3 is 14 amino acids. Germline loops: CDR1 LGHNA, CDR2 YSLEER. V lost 5 bases, J lost 1 base, and 4 bases stayed unmatched. The CDR3 here is CASSDYRGSYEQYF. For the CDR3, the DNA is TGCGCCAGCAGCGATTACAGGGGGTCCTACGAGCAGTACTTC.